A selection of T cell receptor beta chains follows, all from one sample in a study of blood T cell repertoires in COVID-19. Data came from immunoSEQ multiplex PCR; TCRdb stores just in-frame clones and leaves some out. The sample consists of roughly 150,000 clones, approximately 91% of them appearing once. What was sequenced was peripheral blood. The receptor set was obtained from a man aged 18 to 30 with COVID-19, enrolled during active disease. Each CDR3 is given with its conserved first and last residue. Fields, in order: V gene, CDR3 protein.

V: TRBV7-6
CDR3: CASTPDRGYDEQYF

V: TRBV11-3
CDR3: CASSSSAGGRGELFF

V: TRBV7-8
CDR3: CASSTTGLFGTSQLEQYF

V: TRBV15
CDR3: CATSRLGQGHYYEQYF

V: TRBV2
CDR3: CASSDPDDRNSPLHF

V: TRBV29-1
CDR3: CSVELRYHGYTF

V: TRBV6-5
CDR3: CASRNRGFNTEAFF

V: TRBV2
CDR3: CASNHLGRERANEQFF

V: TRBV12-3/TRBV12-4
CDR3: CASRKTGGTEAFF

V: TRBV29-1
CDR3: CSVAHAGTGAYEQYF

V: TRBV7-2
CDR3: CASSLAARRELFF

V: TRBV5-3
CDR3: CARSLLHRGDGYTF

V: TRBV28
CDR3: CASSSSGQGKETQYF

V: TRBV9
CDR3: CASSVGGASGNTIYF

V: TRBV5-8
CDR3: CASSFVAGNTGELFF

V: TRBV3-1/TRBV3-2
CDR3: CASSQQTGGAPGEAYEQYF

V: TRBV14
CDR3: CASSQVIGTGSTEAFF

V: TRBV9
CDR3: CASSVTSGEFGQYF

V: TRBV6-1
CDR3: CASSDLGANVLTF

V: TRBV6-2/TRBV6-3
CDR3: CASSYLAGGREQYF

V: TRBV19
CDR3: CASSIPRTDNQPQHF

V: TRBV4-1
CDR3: CASSPRTGPEQFF

V: TRBV19
CDR3: CASGQGISYEQYF

V: TRBV6-1
CDR3: CASSEAGQGVRNEQYF

V: TRBV11-2
CDR3: CASSLGGLSGNTIYF

V: TRBV13
CDR3: CASSAPRTGTGAEAFF

V: TRBV5-1
CDR3: CASSLGTLETGELFF

V: TRBV29-1
CDR3: CSAHRGVAGGLYEQYF

V: TRBV4-1
CDR3: CASSLRLAGDPEQFF

V: TRBV6-5
CDR3: CASYLGSYGYTF

V: TRBV27
CDR3: CASSLTGGRGYTF

V: TRBV28
CDR3: CASSFSGQGFEKLLF

V: TRBV10-2
CDR3: CASSLRTSERSYNEQFF

V: TRBV13
CDR3: CASSLGRQGAREQYF

V: TRBV7-2
CDR3: CASSSGGGIYNEQFF

V: TRBV27
CDR3: CASRTGSGNTIYF

V: TRBV7-2
CDR3: CASSYEREGTDTQYF

V: TRBV11-2
CDR3: CASSLGSGGQETQYF

V: TRBV7-2
CDR3: CASSFGQGINTEAFF

V: TRBV9
CDR3: CASSAGGTNEKLFF

V: TRBV4-3
CDR3: CASSPLAAQETQYF

V: TRBV2
CDR3: CASTPDFSGANVLTF

V: TRBV7-2
CDR3: CASSVGTGAFVYGYTF

V: TRBV9
CDR3: CASSLGGDEQFF

V: TRBV5-1
CDR3: CASSLGDRVYTEAFF

V: TRBV6-1
CDR3: CASSEAGGPVYEQYF

V: TRBV11-3
CDR3: CASSLGGIPRETQYF

V: TRBV28
CDR3: CASSFPQTGRNTGELFF

V: TRBV18
CDR3: CASSARQGDQPQHF

V: TRBV7-2
CDR3: CASSLEDHPGNEQFF

V: TRBV7-2
CDR3: CASSLRLAGTVYGYTF

V: TRBV29-1
CDR3: CSVSGQGTAEQYF

V: TRBV9
CDR3: CASSGQYNEQFF